This is a list of T cell receptor beta chains from one sample in a study of graft-versus-host responses after intestinal transplantation. These receptors have no identified antigens. Sequencing was performed with immunoSEQ multiplex PCR; in TCRdb, only in-frame clones are kept and a portion is missing. Of approximately 82,000 clones listed, around 93% are singletons. This sample comprised unstimulated CD8+ T cells sorted from spleen or lymph node cells, obtained before transplant. All receptors come from a human donor who was the organ donor for an intestinal transplant. The CDR3 runs from the conserved cysteine through the conserved F or W. Fields, in order: D gene, clone size, V gene, J gene, CDR3 protein, CDR3 DNA. D genes are given only for firm matches. A clone size is listed for some rows: how often the clone was seen (once, few, many), or a class if it is expanded.

>.|.|TRBV19|TRBJ2-1
CASTPGSYNEQFF
TGTGCCAGTACCCCGGGATCCTACAATGAGCAGTTCTTC
>TRBD2|.|TRBV27|TRBJ2-7
CASSDTSGGDAEQYF
TGTGCCAGCAGCGATACTAGCGGGGGTGACGCCGAGCAGTACTTC
>.|.|TRBV11-2|TRBJ2-1
CASSLDLGTYNEQFF
TGTGCCAGCAGCTTAGATCTGGGCACCTACAATGAGCAGTTCTTC
>.|.|TRBV7-9|TRBJ1-1
CASSLASRTMAGPTEAFF
TGTGCCAGCAGCTTAGCCTCCCGAACGATGGCAGGGCCCACTGAAGCTTTCTTT
>.|.|TRBV19|TRBJ1-1
CASSMYRNTEAFF
TGTGCCAGTAGTATGTACAGGAACACTGAAGCTTTCTTT
>.|.|TRBV28|TRBJ1-4
CASSFVRRPANEKLFF
TGTGCCAGCAGTTTTGTGAGGCGGCCCGCCAATGAAAAACTGTTTTTT
>TRBD1|.|TRBV11-2|TRBJ2-7
CASSLEGTGYYEQYF
TGTGCCAGCAGCTTAGAGGGGACAGGGTACTACGAGCAGTACTTC
>TRBD2|few|TRBV4-2|TRBJ2-1
CASSQVDLAGEEQFF
TGTGCCAGCAGCCAAGTTGATCTAGCGGGAGAGGAGCAGTTCTTC
>TRBD2|.|TRBV30|TRBJ2-1
CAWSWTSKGGEQFF
TGTGCCTGGAGTTGGACTAGCAAGGGGGGTGAGCAGTTCTTC
>.|.|TRBV7-9|TRBJ1-1
CASSVPRTEAFF
TGTGCCAGCAGCGTGCCGAGGACTGAAGCTTTCTTT
>.|.|TRBV25-1|TRBJ2-5
CASSEYPERSAAQYF
TGTGCCAGCAGTGAATATCCAGAGCGCTCCGCCGCCCAGTACTTC
>TRBD1|.|TRBV5-1|TRBJ1-2
CASSRTGTGYGYTF
TGCGCCAGCAGCCGGACAGGGACGGGTTATGGCTACACCTTC
>.|once|TRBV28|TRBJ1-1
CASSLFPDTEAFF
TGTGCCAGCAGCTTATTTCCGGACACTGAAGCTTTCTTT
>.|once|TRBV19|TRBJ2-1
CASSIAGKNEQFF
TGTGCCAGTAGTATAGCAGGGAAGAATGAGCAGTTCTTC
>TRBD2|.|TRBV13|TRBJ2-5
CASSQRGGGETQYF
TGTGCCAGCAGCCAAAGGGGCGGGGGTGAGACCCAGTACTTC
>.|.|TRBV7-9|TRBJ2-5
CASSLRIGVQETQYF
TGTGCCAGCAGCTTACGTATCGGGGTCCAAGAGACCCAGTACTTC
>TRBD2|.|TRBV4-1|TRBJ2-3
CASSQREAADTQYF
TGCGCCAGCAGCCAACGGGAGGCAGCCGATACGCAGTATTTT
>.|.|TRBV7-9|TRBJ1-1
CASSLGVRTEAFF
TGTGCCAGCAGCTTAGGGGTGCGGACAGAAGCTTTCTTT
>TRBD2|.|TRBV13|TRBJ2-3
CASSPTGRGFDTQYF
TGTGCCAGCAGCCCCACCGGGAGGGGATTCGATACGCAGTATTTT
>TRBD2|few|TRBV19|TRBJ2-1
CASSWASGRRGEQFF
TGTGCCAGTAGTTGGGCTAGCGGGAGGCGCGGTGAGCAGTTCTTC
>.|.|TRBV19|TRBJ2-1
CASSIPHKRRSYNEQFF
TGTGCCAGTAGTATCCCCCACAAGCGGAGATCCTACAATGAGCAGTTCTTC
>.|.|TRBV21-1|TRBJ1-2
CASSKLGHIMRYTF
TGTGCCAGCAGCAAACTAGGACACATCATGCGCTACACCTTC
>TRBD1|.|TRBV10-3|TRBJ1-4
CAIPRDRGHLATNEKLFF
TGTGCCATTCCCCGGGACAGGGGGCATTTGGCAACTAATGAAAAACTGTTTTTT
>TRBD2|.|TRBV4-1|TRBJ2-7
CASSQDPLAGGPEGTYEQYF
TGCGCCAGCAGCCAAGACCCACTAGCGGGAGGGCCAGAAGGCACCTACGAGCAGTACTTC
>.|.|TRBV7-9|TRBJ2-2
CASSPGQGDTGELFF
TGTGCCAGCAGCCCCGGGCAGGGTGACACCGGGGAGCTGTTTTTT
>TRBD1|.|TRBV4-2|TRBJ1-2
CASSQGVYRGTGGFGYTF
TGTGCCAGCAGCCAAGGCGTCTATCGTGGCACAGGGGGCTTTGGCTACACCTTC
>.|.|TRBV12-5|TRBJ1-5
CASGLAGGGNQPQHF
TGTGCTAGTGGTTTGGCCGGGGGGGGCAATCAGCCCCAGCATTTT
>.|once|TRBV10-3|TRBJ1-1
CAISVPGTEAFF
TGTGCCATCAGTGTACCCGGTACTGAAGCTTTCTTT
>.|.|TRBV7-9|TRBJ1-3
CASNEQGPGNTIYF
TGTGCCAGCAATGAGCAGGGTCCGGGAAACACCATATATTTT